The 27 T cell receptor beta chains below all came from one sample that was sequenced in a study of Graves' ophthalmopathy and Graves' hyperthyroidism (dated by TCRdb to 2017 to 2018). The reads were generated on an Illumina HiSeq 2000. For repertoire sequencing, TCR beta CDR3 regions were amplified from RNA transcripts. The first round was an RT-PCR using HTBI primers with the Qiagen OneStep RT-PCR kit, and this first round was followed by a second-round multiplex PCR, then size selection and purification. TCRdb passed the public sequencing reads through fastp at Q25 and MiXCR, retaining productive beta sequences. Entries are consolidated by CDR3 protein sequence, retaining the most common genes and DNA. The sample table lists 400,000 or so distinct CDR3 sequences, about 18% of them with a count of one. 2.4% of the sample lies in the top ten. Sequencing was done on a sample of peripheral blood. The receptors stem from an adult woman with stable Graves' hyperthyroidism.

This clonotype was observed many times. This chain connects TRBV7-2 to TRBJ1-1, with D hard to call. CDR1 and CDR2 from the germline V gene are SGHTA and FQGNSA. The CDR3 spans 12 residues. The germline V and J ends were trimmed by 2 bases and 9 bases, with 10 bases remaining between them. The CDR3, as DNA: TGTGCCAGCAGCTTACGGGGTCGGCAAGCTTTCTTT. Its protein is CASSLRGRQAFF. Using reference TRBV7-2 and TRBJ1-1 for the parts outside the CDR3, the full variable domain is GAGVSQSPSNKVTEKGKDVELRCDPISGHTALYWYRQSLGQGLEFLIYFQGNSAPDKSGLPSDRFSAERTGGSVSTLTIQRTQQEDSAVYLCASSLRGRQAFFGQGTRLTVV.

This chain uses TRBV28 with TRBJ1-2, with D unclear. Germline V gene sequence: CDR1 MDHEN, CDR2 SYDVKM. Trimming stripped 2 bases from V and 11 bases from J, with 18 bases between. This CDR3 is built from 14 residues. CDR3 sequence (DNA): TGTGCCAGCAGTTTAGCAGCACATCAGGCTGGTTACACCTTC. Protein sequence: CASSLAAHQAGYTF.

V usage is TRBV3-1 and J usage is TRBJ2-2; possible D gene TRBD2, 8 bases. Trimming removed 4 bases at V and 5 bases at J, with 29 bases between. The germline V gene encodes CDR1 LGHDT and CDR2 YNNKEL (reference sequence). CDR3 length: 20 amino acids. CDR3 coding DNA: TGTGCCAGCAGCCGGCGACTGGGTAGCGGGACAGTCGTCGGTACCGGGGAGCTGTTTTTT. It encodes CASSRRLGSGTVVGTGELFF.

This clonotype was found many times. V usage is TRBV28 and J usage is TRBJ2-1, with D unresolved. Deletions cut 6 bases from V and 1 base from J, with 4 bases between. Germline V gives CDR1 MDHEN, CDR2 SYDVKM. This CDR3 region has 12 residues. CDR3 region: CASSLSYNEQFF. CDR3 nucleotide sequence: TGTGCCAGCAGCTTGTCCTACAATGAGCAGTTCTTC.

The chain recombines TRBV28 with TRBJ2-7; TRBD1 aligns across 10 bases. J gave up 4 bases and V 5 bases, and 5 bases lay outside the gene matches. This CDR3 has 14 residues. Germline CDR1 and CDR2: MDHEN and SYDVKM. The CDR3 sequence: CASSTGTGVYEQYF. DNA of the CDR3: TGTGCCAGCAGTACCGGGACAGGGGTATACGAGCAGTACTTC.

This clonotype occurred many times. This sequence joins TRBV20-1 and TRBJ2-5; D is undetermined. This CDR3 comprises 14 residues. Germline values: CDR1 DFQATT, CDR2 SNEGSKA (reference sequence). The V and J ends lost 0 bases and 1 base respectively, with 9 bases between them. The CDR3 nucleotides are TGCAGTGCTAGAGATTGGACCATCCAAGAGACCCAGTACTTC. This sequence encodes CSARDWTIQETQYF.

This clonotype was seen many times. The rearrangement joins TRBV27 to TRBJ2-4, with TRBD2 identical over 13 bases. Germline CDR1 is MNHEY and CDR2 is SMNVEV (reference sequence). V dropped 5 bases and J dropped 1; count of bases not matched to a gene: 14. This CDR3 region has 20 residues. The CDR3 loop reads CASSPTRLAGGPLAKNIQYF. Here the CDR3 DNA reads TGTGCCAGCAGTCCCACCAGACTAGCGGGAGGCCCGCTGGCCAAAAACATTCAGTACTTC.

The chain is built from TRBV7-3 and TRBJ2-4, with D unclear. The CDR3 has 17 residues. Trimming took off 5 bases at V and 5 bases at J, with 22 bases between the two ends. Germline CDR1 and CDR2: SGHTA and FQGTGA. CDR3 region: CASSPECWARGQNIQYF. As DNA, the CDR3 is TGTGCCAGCAGCCCAGAGTGTTGGGCCCGAGGCCAAAACATTCAGTACTTC.

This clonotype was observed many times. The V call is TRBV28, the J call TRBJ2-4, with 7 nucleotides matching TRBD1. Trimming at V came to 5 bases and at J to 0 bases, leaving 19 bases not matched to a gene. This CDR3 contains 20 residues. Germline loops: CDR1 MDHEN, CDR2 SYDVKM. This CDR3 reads CASSTPVLGGDRLAKNIQYF. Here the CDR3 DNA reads TGTGCCAGCAGTACACCCGTCCTGGGTGGGGACAGACTAGCCAAAAACATTCAGTACTTC.

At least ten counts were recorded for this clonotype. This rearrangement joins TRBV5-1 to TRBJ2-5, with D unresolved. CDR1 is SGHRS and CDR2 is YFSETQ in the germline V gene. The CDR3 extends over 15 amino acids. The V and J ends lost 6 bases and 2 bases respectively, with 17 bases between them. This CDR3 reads CASTMFRAKQETQYF. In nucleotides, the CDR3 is TGCGCCAGCACTATGTTCCGGGCAAAACAAGAGACCCAGTACTTC.

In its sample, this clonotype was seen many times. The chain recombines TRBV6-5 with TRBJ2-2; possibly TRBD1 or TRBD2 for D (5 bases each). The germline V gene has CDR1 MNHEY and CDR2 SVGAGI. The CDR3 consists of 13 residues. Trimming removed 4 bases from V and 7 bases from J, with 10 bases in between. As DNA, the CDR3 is TGTGCCAGCAGTTTCGGGGCGGGCGGGGAGCTGTTTTTT. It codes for CASSFGAGGELFF.

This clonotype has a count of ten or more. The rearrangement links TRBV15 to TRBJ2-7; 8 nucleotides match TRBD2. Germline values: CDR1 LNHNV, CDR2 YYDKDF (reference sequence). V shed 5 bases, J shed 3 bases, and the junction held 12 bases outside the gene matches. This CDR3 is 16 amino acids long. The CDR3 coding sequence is TGTGCCACCAGCTCACTACAGCGGGAGACAGTCTACGAGCAGTACTTC. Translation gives CATSSLQRETVYEQYF.

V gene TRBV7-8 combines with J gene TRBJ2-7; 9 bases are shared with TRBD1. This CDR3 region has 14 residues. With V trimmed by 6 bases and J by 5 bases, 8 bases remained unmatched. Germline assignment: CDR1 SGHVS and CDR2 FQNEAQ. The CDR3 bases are TGTGCCAGCAGAATGACAGGGGGTTCAAACGAGCAGTACTTC. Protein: CASRMTGGSNEQYF.

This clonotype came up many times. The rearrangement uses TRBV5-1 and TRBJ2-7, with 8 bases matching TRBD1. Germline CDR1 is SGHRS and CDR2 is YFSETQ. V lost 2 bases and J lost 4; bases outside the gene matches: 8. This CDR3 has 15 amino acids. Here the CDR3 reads CASSFSGQANYEQYF. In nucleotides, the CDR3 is TGCGCCAGCAGCTTCTCGGGACAGGCCAATTACGAGCAGTACTTC. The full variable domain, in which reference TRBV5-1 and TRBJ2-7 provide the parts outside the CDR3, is KAGVTQTPRYLIKTRGQQVTLSCSPISGHRSVSWYQQTPGQGLQFLFEYFSETQRNKGNFPGRFSGRQFSNSRSEMNVSTLELGDSALYLCASSFSGQANYEQYFGPGTRLTVT.

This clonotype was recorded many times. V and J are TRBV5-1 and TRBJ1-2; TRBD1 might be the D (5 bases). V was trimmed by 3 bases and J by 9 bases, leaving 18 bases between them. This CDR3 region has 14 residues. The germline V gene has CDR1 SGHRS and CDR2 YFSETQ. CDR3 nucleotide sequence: TGCGCCAGCAGCTACCTCCGGGACGCCGGCAGCTACACCTTC. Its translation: CASSYLRDAGSYTF.

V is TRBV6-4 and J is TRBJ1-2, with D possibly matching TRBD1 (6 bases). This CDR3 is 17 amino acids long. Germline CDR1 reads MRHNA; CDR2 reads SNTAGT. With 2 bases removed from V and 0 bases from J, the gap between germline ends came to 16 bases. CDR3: CASSDGGAELPNYGYTF. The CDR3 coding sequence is TGTGCCAGCAGTGACGGGGGGGCCGAACTACCTAACTATGGCTACACCTTC.

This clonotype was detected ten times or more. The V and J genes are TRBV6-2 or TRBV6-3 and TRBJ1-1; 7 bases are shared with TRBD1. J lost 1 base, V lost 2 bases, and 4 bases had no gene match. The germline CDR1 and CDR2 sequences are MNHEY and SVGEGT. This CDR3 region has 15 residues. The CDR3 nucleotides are TGTGCCAGCAGTTACGGACAGGAGAAGAACACTGAAGCTTTCTTT. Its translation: CASSYGQEKNTEAFF.

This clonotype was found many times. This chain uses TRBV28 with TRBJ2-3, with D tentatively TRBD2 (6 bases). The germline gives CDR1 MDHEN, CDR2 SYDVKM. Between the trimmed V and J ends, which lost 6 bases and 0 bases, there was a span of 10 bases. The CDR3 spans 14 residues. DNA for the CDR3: TGTGCCAGCAGGGGAGGAACTAGCACAGATACGCAGTATTTT. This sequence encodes CASRGGTSTDTQYF. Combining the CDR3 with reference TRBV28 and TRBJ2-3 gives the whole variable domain DVKVTQSSRYLVKRTGEKVFLECVQDMDHENMFWYRQDPGLGLRLIYFSYDVKMKEKGDIPEGYSVSREKKERFSLILESASTNQTSMYLCASRGGTSTDTQYFGPGTRLTVL.

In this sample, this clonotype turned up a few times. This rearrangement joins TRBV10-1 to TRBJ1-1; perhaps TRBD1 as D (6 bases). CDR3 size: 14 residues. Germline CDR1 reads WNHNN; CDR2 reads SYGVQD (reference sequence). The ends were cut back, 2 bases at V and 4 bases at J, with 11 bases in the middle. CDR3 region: CASSEAGGATEAFF. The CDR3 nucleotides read TGCGCCAGCAGTGAGGCTGGGGGGGCCACTGAAGCTTTCTTT.

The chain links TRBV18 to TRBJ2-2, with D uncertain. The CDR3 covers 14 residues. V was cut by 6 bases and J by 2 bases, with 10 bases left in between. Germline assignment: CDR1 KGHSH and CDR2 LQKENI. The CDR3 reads CASSPIVNTGELFF. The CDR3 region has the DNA TGTGCCAGCTCCCCTATTGTCAACACCGGGGAGCTGTTTTTT.

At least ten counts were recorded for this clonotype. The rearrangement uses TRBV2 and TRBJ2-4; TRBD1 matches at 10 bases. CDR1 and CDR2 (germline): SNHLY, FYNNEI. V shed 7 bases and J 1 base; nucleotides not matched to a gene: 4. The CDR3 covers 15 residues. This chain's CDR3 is CASNRDRGAKNIQYF. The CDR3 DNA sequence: TGTGCCAGCAACCGGGACAGGGGTGCCAAAAACATTCAGTACTTC.

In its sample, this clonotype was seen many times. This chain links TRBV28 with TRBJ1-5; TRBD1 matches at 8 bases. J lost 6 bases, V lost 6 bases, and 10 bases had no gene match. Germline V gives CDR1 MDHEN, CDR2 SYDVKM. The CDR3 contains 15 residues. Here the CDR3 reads CASSNAGGAGQPQHF. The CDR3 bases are TGTGCCAGCAGCAACGCAGGGGGCGCAGGTCAGCCCCAGCATTTT.

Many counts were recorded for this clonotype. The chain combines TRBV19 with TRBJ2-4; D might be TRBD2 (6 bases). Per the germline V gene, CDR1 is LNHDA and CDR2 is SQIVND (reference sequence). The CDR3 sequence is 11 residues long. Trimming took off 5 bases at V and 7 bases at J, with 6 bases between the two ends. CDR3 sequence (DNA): TGTGCCAGTAGTGGGGGGAACATTCAGTACTTC. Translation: CASSGGNIQYF.

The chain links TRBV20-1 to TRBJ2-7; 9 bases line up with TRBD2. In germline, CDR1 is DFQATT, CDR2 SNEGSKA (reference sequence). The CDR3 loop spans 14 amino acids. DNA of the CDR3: TGCAGCCTTCTAGCGGGACGGAGCTCCTACGAGCAGTACTTC. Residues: CSLLAGRSSYEQYF.

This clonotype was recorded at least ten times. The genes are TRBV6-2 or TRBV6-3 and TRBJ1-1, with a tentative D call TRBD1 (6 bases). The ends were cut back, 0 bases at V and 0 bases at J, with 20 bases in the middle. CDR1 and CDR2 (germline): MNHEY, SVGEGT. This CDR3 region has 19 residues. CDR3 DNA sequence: TGTGCCAGCAGTTACTCCGGGGGGCGCGGGCATTTGGTGAACACTGAAGCTTTCTTT. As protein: CASSYSGGRGHLVNTEAFF.

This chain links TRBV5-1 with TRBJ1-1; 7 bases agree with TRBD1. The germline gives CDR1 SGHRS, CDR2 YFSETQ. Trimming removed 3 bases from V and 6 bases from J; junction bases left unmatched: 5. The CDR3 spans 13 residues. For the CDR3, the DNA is TGCGCCAGCAGCTCACAGGGGTTAGCTGAAGCTTTCTTT. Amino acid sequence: CASSSQGLAEAFF.

The CDR3 nucleotides are TGCAGCGTGCAGGGGAGGGACACTGAAGCTTTCTTT. It codes for CSVQGRDTEAFF. This chain links TRBV29-1 with TRBJ1-1, with D tentatively TRBD1 (6 bases). Deletions cut 6 bases from V and 3 bases from J, with 11 bases between. The CDR3 consists of 12 residues. CDR1 and CDR2 (germline): SQVTM, ANQGSEA. Complete variable domain (other parts from reference TRBV29-1 and TRBJ1-1): SAVISQKPSRDICQRGTSLTIQCQVDSQVTMMFWYRQQPGQSLTLIATANQGSEATYESGFVIDKFPISRPNLTFSTLTVSNMSPEDSSIYLCSVQGRDTEAFFGQGTRLTVV.